Listed here are 9 T cell receptor beta chains from one sample, sequenced in a study of blood T cell repertoires in COVID-19. Using immunoSEQ multiplex PCR, the repertoire was profiled, and TCRdb retains in-frame clones only, with some absent. Of about 150,000 clones in the sample, 84% are singletons; the top ten hold approximately 10%. Sequencing was carried out using peripheral blood. The source of these receptors is a woman between 50 and 59 years old with acute or convalescent COVID-19.

To note about this clone: Other nucleotide sequences from this sample produce the same CDR3. The chain links TRBV28 to TRBJ1-5; possibly TRBD1 for D (6 bases). Trimming took 4 bases from V and 2 from J, leaving 12 bases between them. The CDR3 extends over 15 amino acids. CDR1 and CDR2 from the germline V gene are MDHEN and SYDVKM. This CDR3 is CASSSPGAGNQPQHF. The CDR3 bases are TGTGCCAGCAGTTCCCCAGGGGCGGGCAATCAGCCCCAGCATTTT.

The rearrangement links TRBV19 to TRBJ1-2, with D possibly matching TRBD1 (6 bases). Germline CDR1 is LNHDA and CDR2 is SQIVND (reference sequence). CDR3 length: 17 amino acids. V was cut by 4 bases and J by 0 bases, with 18 bases left in between. The CDR3 DNA follows: TGTGCCAGTAGTACCGGAAGGACAAGGGGGACTAACTATGGCTACACCTTC. The encoded protein is CASSTGRTRGTNYGYTF.

The V gene is TRBV5-4, the J gene TRBJ1-1; TRBD1 is a possible D gene (6 bases). This CDR3 contains 15 residues. The ends were cut back, 7 bases at V and 3 bases at J, with 19 bases in the middle. Germline values: CDR1 SGHNT, CDR2 YYREEE (reference sequence). This CDR3 is CASSGGASRDTEAFF. Here the CDR3 DNA reads TGTGCCAGCTCCGGGGGGGCCTCTCGGGACACTGAAGCTTTCTTT.

For the CDR3, the DNA is TGTGCCAGCAGTTTATGGGGCGGGGCGGGAGTCCCCCCAGATACGCAGTATTTT. Amino acid sequence: CASSLWGGAGVPPDTQYF. The rearrangement uses TRBV28 and TRBJ2-3; 7 positions match TRBD2. Germline loops: CDR1 MDHEN, CDR2 SYDVKM. The CDR3 has 18 amino acids. J lost 4 bases, V lost 0 bases, and 13 bases had no gene match.

J is TRBJ2-7 and V is TRBV19; 13 bases align to TRBD2. The CDR3 is 13 residues long. Trimming at V came to 10 bases and at J to 5 bases, leaving 5 bases not matched to a gene. Germline values: CDR1 LNHDA, CDR2 SQIVND (reference sequence). CDR3 DNA sequence: TGTGCCACCGGGACTAGCGGGATCCACGAGCAGTACTTC. This codes for CATGTSGIHEQYF.

V gene TRBV9 combines with J gene TRBJ2-7, with TRBD1 matching 7 bases. Trimming took 4 bases from V and 6 from J; bases not matched to a gene: 7. Germline V gene lookup returns CDR1 SGDLS and CDR2 YYNGEE. The CDR3 runs to 13 residues. The CDR3 bases are TGTGCCAGCAGCAGGACAGGTCACGGCGAGCAGTACTTC. This translates into CASSRTGHGEQYF.

The J gene is TRBJ2-1, the V gene TRBV5-6, with 10 nucleotides matching TRBD2. The V gene's germline CDR1 is SGHDT and CDR2 YYEEEE. V gave up 7 bases and J gave up 7 bases; unmatched junction bases: 8. This CDR3 is 14 amino acids long. The CDR3 DNA reads TGTGCCAGCGTATCTAGCGGGAGCCTAAATGAGCAGTTCTTC. Translated: CASVSSGSLNEQFF.

The chain has TRBV5-6 and TRBJ2-5; tentatively, D is TRBD2 (5 bases). The V gene's germline CDR1 is SGHDT and CDR2 YYEEEE. CDR3 size: 12 residues. The germline V and J ends were trimmed by 2 bases and 7 bases, with 9 bases remaining between them. The CDR3, as DNA: TGTGCCAGCAGCTTCCAGAGCGGGACCCAGTACTTC. Residues: CASSFQSGTQYF.

The V gene is TRBV4-3, the J gene TRBJ1-2; no clear D gene. Per germline, CDR1 LGHNA and CDR2 YSLEER. The CDR3 extends over 15 amino acids. Trimming took 0 bases from V and 1 from J, leaving 9 bases between them. Here the CDR3 DNA reads TGCGCCAGCAGCCAAGATGGGCAAAATAACTATGGCTACACCTTC. Encoded protein: CASSQDGQNNYGYTF.